This T cell receptor (beta chain) appears in the sequencing data of a study of memory CD8 T cells in hepatitis C reinfection. Study overall: HCV reinfection meant a positive HCV RNA test after two negative tests at least 60 days apart.

Time point in this sample: peak reinfection, 3 to 8 weeks after reinfection detection. Sorted cells were sequenced directly ex vivo without any in vitro expansion. The data were produced by immunoSEQ multiplex PCR, yet TCRdb's version contains in-frame clones alone and is incomplete. The data hold over 35,000 clones, with roughly 90% observed a single time. The sample was naive CD8+ T cells sorted from blood. The TCR sequence derives from a man aged 18 to 29 with hepatitis C virus infection.

This chain's CDR3 is CASSLYLPNEQFF. The DNA for the CDR3 is TGCGCCAGCAGCTTGTACCTACCCAATGAGCAGTTCTTC. The chain has TRBV5-1 and TRBJ2-1, with no clear D. This CDR3 has 13 amino acids. Germline V gene data show CDR1 as SGHRS and CDR2 as YFSETQ. Trimming cost V 1 base and J 6 bases, with 8 bases left between them. Together with reference TRBV5-1 and TRBJ2-1, the CDR3 gives the full variable domain: KAGVTQTPRYLIKTRGQQVTLSCSPISGHRSVSWYQQTPGQGLQFLFEYFSETQRNKGNFPGRFSGRQFSNSRSEMNVSTLELGDSALYLCASSLYLPNEQFFGPGTRLTVL.